The rows below give T cell receptor beta chains drawn from one sample of a study of T cells after posttransplantation cyclophosphamide. The protocol was immunoSEQ multiplex PCR, while the TCRdb copy is restricted to in-frame clones and leaves out a portion. The sample was found to contain 40,000 to 55,000 clones, and every one recurs. Sequenced input: PBMCs. The receptor source for this set is a man aged 40-49 years in good health, CMV-negative, and a related stem cell transplant donor. CDR3s include the opening cysteine and the closing phenylalanine or tryptophan. A D gene is named only where the DNA matches it firmly. Clone size is stated in some rows and not others, as once, few, many or a class when expanded.

CASSPGEGQPQHF | TGTGCCAGCTCACCTGGGGAGGGCCAGCCCCAGCATTTT | many | TRBJ1-5 | . | TRBV18
CASRDRDYEQYF | TGTGCCAGCAGGGACAGGGACTACGAGCAGTACTTC | many | TRBJ2-7 | TRBD1 | TRBV25-1
CASRKDRAYEQYF | TGTGCCAGCAGGAAGGACAGGGCCTACGAGCAGTACTTC | many | TRBJ2-7 | TRBD1 | TRBV5-6
CASSATQGAGELFF | TGTGCCAGCAGCGCCACACAGGGGGCCGGGGAGCTGTTTTTT | many | TRBJ2-2 | TRBD1 | TRBV9
CASSQGTGSPNRDIQYF | TGTGCCAGCAGCCAAGGGACAGGCTCACCGAATCGGGACATTCAGTACTTC | many | TRBJ2-4 | TRBD1 | TRBV4-2
CASSPLGSYEQYF | TGTGCCAGCTCACCACTTGGGAGTTACGAGCAGTACTTC | many | TRBJ2-7 | . | TRBV18
CASTYGLAGSSYEQYF | TGTGCCAGCACCTATGGACTAGCGGGAAGCTCCTACGAGCAGTACTTC | few | TRBJ2-7 | TRBD2 | TRBV6-6
CASSFGTMSGTF | TGTGCCAGCAGCTTTGGGACAATGTCGGGAACCTTC | . | TRBJ1-2 | . | TRBV11-2
CASSIGGTATDTQYF | TGTGCCAGTAGTATAGGGGGGACAGCCACAGATACGCAGTATTTT | many | TRBJ2-3 | TRBD1 | TRBV19
CASSEYRDRGNEQFF | TGTGCCAGCAGTGAGTACCGGGACAGGGGTAATGAGCAGTTCTTC | . | TRBJ2-1 | TRBD1 | TRBV25-1
CASSPAGITWGNQPQHF | TGTGCCAGTAGTCCCGCCGGGATTACTTGGGGCAATCAGCCCCAGCATTTT | many | TRBJ1-5 | . | TRBV19
CASSLAITSTDTQYF | TGTGCCAGCAGCCTTGCTATTACTAGCACAGATACGCAGTATTTT | few | TRBJ2-3 | . | TRBV27
CASSPTQTGPQHF | TGTGCCAGCTCACCAACACAAACAGGGCCCCAGCATTTT | few | TRBJ1-5 | . | TRBV18
CASSLAERRSTDTQYF | TGTGCCAGCAGCTTAGCGGAGCGGAGGAGCACAGATACGCAGTATTTT | many | TRBJ2-3 | . | TRBV7-6
CASIQGFQETQYF | TGTGCCAGCATCCAGGGATTCCAAGAGACCCAGTACTTC | many | TRBJ2-5 | . | TRBV2
CASSPPRTGGADEQYF | TGTGCCAGCTCACCACCGCGGACAGGGGGCGCCGACGAGCAGTACTTC | few | TRBJ2-7 | TRBD1 | TRBV18
CASSQVQGGGYTF | TGCGCCAGCAGCCAAGTCCAGGGGGGTGGCTACACCTTC | many | TRBJ1-2 | TRBD1 | TRBV4-1
CPGSARVTREQNTGELFF | TGTCCTGGGAGCGCACGGGTTACGCGGGAACAGAACACCGGGGAGCTGTTTTTT | few | TRBJ2-2 | . | TRBV22-1
CASCSQGYQPQHF | TGTGCCAGTTGTTCTCAGGGTTATCAGCCCCAGCATTTT | many | TRBJ1-5 | . | TRBV19
CARNLAQGYNEQFF | TGTGCCAGGAACCTGGCCCAGGGGTACAATGAGCAGTTCTTC | many | TRBJ2-1 | . | TRBV2
CSVESGRFYNEQFF | TGCAGCGTTGAAAGCGGGAGGTTCTACAATGAGCAGTTCTTC | many | TRBJ2-1 | TRBD2 | TRBV29-1
CASSQGGQAEAFF | TGTGCCAGCAGCCAAGGGGGGCAGGCTGAAGCTTTCTTT | few | TRBJ1-1 | . | TRBV14
CASSPGVGSYNEQFF | TGTGCCAGCAGCCCCGGGGTGGGCTCCTACAATGAGCAGTTCTTC | few | TRBJ2-1 | . | TRBV11-2
CASSPRDIEETQYF | TGCGCCAGCAGCCCCCGGGACATTGAAGAGACCCAGTACTTC | many | TRBJ2-5 | . | TRBV4-1
CASSTAPNYGYTF | TGTGCCAGCAGCACAGCACCGAACTATGGCTACACCTTC | many | TRBJ1-2 | . | TRBV6-1
CASRDRGGTGELFF | TGTGCCAGCAGGGACAGGGGTGGCACCGGGGAGCTGTTTTTT | many | TRBJ2-2 | TRBD1 | TRBV6-5
CASSLGDSGRETQYF | TGTGCCAGCAGCTTAGGGGACAGCGGCAGGGAGACCCAGTACTTC | . | TRBJ2-5 | TRBD1 | TRBV7-6